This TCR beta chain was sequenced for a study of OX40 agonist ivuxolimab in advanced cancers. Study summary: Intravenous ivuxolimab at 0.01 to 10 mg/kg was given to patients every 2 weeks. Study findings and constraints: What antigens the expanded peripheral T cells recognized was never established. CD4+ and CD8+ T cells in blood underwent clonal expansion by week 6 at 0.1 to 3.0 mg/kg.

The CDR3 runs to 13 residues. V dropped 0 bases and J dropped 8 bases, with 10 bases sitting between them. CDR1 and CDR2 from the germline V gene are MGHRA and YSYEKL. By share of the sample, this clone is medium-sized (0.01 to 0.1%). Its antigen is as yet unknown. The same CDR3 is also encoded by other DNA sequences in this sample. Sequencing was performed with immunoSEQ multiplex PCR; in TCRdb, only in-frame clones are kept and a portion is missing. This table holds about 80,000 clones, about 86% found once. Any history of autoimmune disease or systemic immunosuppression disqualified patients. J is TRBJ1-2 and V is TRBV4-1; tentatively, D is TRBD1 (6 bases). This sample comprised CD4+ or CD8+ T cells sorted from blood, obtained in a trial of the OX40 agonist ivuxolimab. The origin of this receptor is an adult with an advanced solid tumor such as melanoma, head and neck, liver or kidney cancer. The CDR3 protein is CASSQETGRGYTF. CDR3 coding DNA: TGCGCCAGCAGCCAAGAGACAGGCCGCGGCTACACCTTC.